This TCR beta chain was obtained from a study of tumor-infiltrating lymphocytes in primary liver carcinoma. At the level of the study: Aged between 30 and 69 years, the patients were men and women.

The CDR3 is made up of 12 amino acids. With a constant-region primer, TCR beta cDNA was made from approximately 520 ng of total RNA. Libraries for TCR beta were built through three nested multiplex PCR rounds, which together made up a slightly modified ARM-PCR procedure. Forward primers for TRBV1-TRBV30 and a C-beta reverse primer served the first two PCR rounds, at roughly 10 cycles each. TCRdb passed the multiplex PCR reads through MiXCR, listing each CDR3 protein once. The table has tens of thousands of distinct CDR3 sequences, about two thirds seen once. The source material, about 17-31 mg of unsorted bulk tissue, was used to co-extract RNA and DNA. Those sampled were patients whose primary liver carcinoma was treated by surgical resection. Chronic HBV infection was present in the patients, who were treatment-naive. This clonotype was detected a few times. Its antigen is not known. This could be a read error, since a much larger clone is one nucleotide away.

Overall study findings and caveats: Presence in all five tumor regions was observed for only about 7-24% of top clones.

V and J are TRBV12-3 or TRBV12-4 and TRBJ2-7, with no clear D. The sequence came from a middle-aged man with primary liver carcinoma and hepatitis B virus infection. Sequenced: liver tumor tissue from sampling region 5. Specified subset: tumor region T5, tumor centre. The CDR3 spells CASSLPYGEQSF. The CDR3 DNA reads TGTGCCAGCAGTTTACCGTACGGCGAGCAGTCCTTC.